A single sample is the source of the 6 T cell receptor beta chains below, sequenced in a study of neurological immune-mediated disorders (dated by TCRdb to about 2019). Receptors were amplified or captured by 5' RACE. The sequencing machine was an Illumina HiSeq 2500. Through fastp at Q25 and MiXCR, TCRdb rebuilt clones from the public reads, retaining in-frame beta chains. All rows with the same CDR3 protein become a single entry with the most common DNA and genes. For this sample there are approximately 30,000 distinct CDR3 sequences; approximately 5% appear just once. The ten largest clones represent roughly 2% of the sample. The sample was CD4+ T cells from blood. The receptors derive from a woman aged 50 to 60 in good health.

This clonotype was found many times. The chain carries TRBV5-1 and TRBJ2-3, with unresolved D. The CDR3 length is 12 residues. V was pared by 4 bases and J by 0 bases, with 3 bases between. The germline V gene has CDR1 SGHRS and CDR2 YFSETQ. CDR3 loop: CASSASTDTQYF. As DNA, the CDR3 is TGCGCCAGCAGCGCCAGCACAGATACGCAGTATTTT.

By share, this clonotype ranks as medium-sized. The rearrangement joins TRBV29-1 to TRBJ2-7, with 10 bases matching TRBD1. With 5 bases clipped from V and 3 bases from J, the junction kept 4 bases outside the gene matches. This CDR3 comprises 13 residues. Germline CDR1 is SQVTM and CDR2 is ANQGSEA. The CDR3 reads CSVSDRGGYEQYF. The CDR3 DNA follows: TGCAGCGTTTCGGACAGGGGGGGCTACGAGCAGTACTTC.

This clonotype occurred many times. The CDR3: CASTNTGTGKYQPQHF. CDR3 coding DNA: TGTGCCAGCACCAATACCGGGACAGGGAAATATCAGCCCCAGCATTTT. J is TRBJ1-5 and V is TRBV12-3 or TRBV12-4; 9 bases map to TRBD1. The CDR3 spans 16 residues. V gave up 7 bases and J gave up 5 bases; unmatched junction bases: 12.

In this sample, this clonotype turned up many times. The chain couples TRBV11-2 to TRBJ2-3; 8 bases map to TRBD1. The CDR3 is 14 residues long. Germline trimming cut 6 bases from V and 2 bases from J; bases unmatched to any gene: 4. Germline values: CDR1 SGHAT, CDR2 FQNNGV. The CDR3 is CASRRDRNTDTQYF. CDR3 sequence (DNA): TGTGCCAGCAGACGGGACAGGAACACAGATACGCAGTATTTT.

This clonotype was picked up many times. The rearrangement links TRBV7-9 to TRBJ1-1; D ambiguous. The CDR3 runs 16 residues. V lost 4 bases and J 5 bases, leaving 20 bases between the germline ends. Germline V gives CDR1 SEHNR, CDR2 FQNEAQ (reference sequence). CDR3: CASSSIRAALGTEAFF. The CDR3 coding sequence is TGTGCCAGCAGCTCAATCCGGGCCGCATTAGGGACTGAAGCTTTCTTT.

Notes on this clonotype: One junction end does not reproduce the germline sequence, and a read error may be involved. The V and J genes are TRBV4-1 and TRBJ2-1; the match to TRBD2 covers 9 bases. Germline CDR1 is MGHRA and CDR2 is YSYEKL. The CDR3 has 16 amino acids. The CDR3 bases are TGCGCCAGCAACCAAGATTGTGCGGGGGGGCGGGGTGAGCAGTTCTTC. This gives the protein CASNQDCAGGRGEQFF.